In its sample, the clone carrying this T cell receptor beta chain was seen many times. Its antigen is currently unknown. These data belong to a study of regulatory T cells in long-lasting Graves disease. Study results and caveats: New patients shared fewer public clonotypes (966) than persistent patients did (2,741).

Combining iRepertoire HTBI primers with Arm-PCR of CDR3 regions, the authors built TCR beta libraries. Using its own MiXCR run on the multiplex PCR reads, TCRdb lists one record per CDR3 protein. The profile shows about 460,000 distinct CDR3 sequences, 13% to 15% of them singletons. Regarding time point: newly diagnosed GD, antithyroid drugs for less than 3 months. The TCR library used RNA extracted from PBMCs. V shed 5 bases and J shed 6 bases, with 10 bases lying between them. CDR3 size: 12 residues. These sequences were also reported in another study, on T cells in Graves' hyperthyroidism and ophthalmopathy.

The rearrangement joins TRBV12-3 or TRBV12-4 to TRBJ1-1; unclear D gene. The clonotype originates from a woman aged 50 to 65 with Graves disease. Specimen: peripheral blood mononuclear cells (PBMCs), collected at new diagnosis, from a patient treated with antithyroid drugs. Here the CDR3 DNA reads TGTGCCAGCAGTGAACATAGCGCTGAAGCTTTCTTT. Its translation is CASSEHSAEAFF.